The present entry profiles one TCR beta chain with its context. Antigen specificity is unknown. These data are taken from a study of cytomegalovirus exposure and HLA in healthy donors. Study-level findings and limits: Reports indicate that TCR beta sequences accurately predicted the HLA-A and HLA-B alleles of most subjects. In the analysis, some V segments, TRBV6-2 and TRBV6-3 included, were excluded as indistinguishable.

The V segment lost 3 bases and the J segment 2 bases; nucleotides outside the gene matches: 4. Germline V lookup: CDR1 WNHNN, CDR2 SYGVQD (reference sequence). The CDR3 consists of 15 residues. The PCR was carried out with 60 Vbeta primers and 13 Jbeta primers. Here immunoSEQ multiplex PCR was the method, and the copy in TCRdb shows in-frame clones only, minus some. This table holds approximately 110,000 clones, about 83% found once. Healthy individuals who donated bone marrow served as the donors. This clonotype was obtained from a man younger than 30 in good health and CMV-seronegative. Sequencing input: PBMCs. The V call is TRBV10-1, the J call TRBJ1-3; 7 nucleotides match TRBD1. This CDR3 reads CASSDRQGAGNTIYF. The CDR3 coding sequence is TGCGCCAGCAGTGACCGACAGGGTGCTGGAAACACCATATATTTT.